These T cell receptor beta chains were read from a single sample in a study of blood T cell repertoires in COVID-19. The repertoire was sequenced with immunoSEQ multiplex PCR; TCRdb's copy has only in-frame clones and lacks some. The table includes 240,000 or so clones, 85% to 90% detected once. Input material: peripheral blood. Receptor source: a man in his 60s with acute or convalescent COVID-19. The CDR3 runs from the conserved cysteine through the conserved F or W. A D gene is named only where the DNA matches it firmly. Not every row has a clone size; where given, it reads once, few, many or a size class.

TRBV30	TRBJ2-7	TRBD2	few	TGTGCCTGGAGTGTCGGCGGGAGTTACGAGCAGTACTTC	CAWSVGGSYEQYF
TRBV7-2	TRBJ2-1	NA	NA	TGTGCCAGCAGCTTAATCCTTAGCGCCAGCGAGCAGTTCTTC	CASSLILSASEQFF
TRBV7-9	TRBJ1-6	NA	NA	TGTGCCAGCGGCGCGGGGGCCCAAAATTCACCCCTCCACTTT	CASGAGAQNSPLHF
TRBV5-1	TRBJ2-7	TRBD2	NA	TGCGCCAGCAGCCAGGGGACTAGCGGGACCTACGAGCAGTACTTC	CASSQGTSGTYEQYF
TRBV6-2/TRBV6-3	TRBJ2-7	NA	NA	TGTGCCAGCAGTTACCCGAGGGGGGGTCACGAGCAGTACTTC	CASSYPRGGHEQYF
TRBV6-2/TRBV6-3	TRBJ1-5	NA	NA	TGTGCCAGCAGCCCGTTGCAGGGCTTTCAGCCCCAGCATTTT	CASSPLQGFQPQHF
TRBV18	TRBJ2-4	NA	NA	TGTGCCAGCTCACCATCCCTAGAGCTCATTCAGTACTTC	CASSPSLELIQYF
TRBV7-8	TRBJ2-1	TRBD2	NA	TGTGCCAGCAGTCTAAGAGCGGGAGGGTACTACAATGAGCAGTTCTTC	CASSLRAGGYYNEQFF
TRBV15	TRBJ2-5	NA	NA	TGTGCCACCAGCAGTGGCGGGACGGCGGAGACCCAGTACTTC	CATSSGGTAETQYF
TRBV14	TRBJ2-1	NA	NA	TGTGCCAGCAGCCAAGATCTCCCCAATGAGCAGTTCTTC	CASSQDLPNEQFF
TRBV28	TRBJ1-5	NA	NA	TGTGCCACCATGGGGGCCAATCAGCCCCAGCATTTT	CATMGANQPQHF
TRBV5-1	TRBJ2-2	NA	NA	TGCGCCAGCAGCTTGGTGGCGGGACGGGACGGGGAGCTGTTTTTT	CASSLVAGRDGELFF
TRBV19	TRBJ1-5	TRBD1	NA	TGTGCCACTACGGCCGGACAGGGTGATCAGCCCCAGCATTTT	CATTAGQGDQPQHF
TRBV7-2	TRBJ2-5	NA	NA	TGTGCCAGCAGCTTAGATTTATTGGAGACCCAGTACTTC	CASSLDLLETQYF
TRBV10-3	TRBJ2-1	TRBD2	NA	TGTGCCATCAGTTATCTAGCGGGAGGTCTCGACAATGAGCAGTTCTTC	CAISYLAGGLDNEQFF
TRBV19	TRBJ2-1	TRBD2	NA	TGTGCCAGTAGTCCGATTAGCGGGAGAACGGGCAATGAGCAGTTCTTC	CASSPISGRTGNEQFF
TRBV5-4	TRBJ2-5	NA	NA	TGTGCCAGCAGCTTCAACCAAGAGACCCAGTACTTC	CASSFNQETQYF
TRBV7-2	TRBJ1-3	NA	NA	TGTGCCAGCAGCCAAAACACAGGGTATGGAAACACCATATATTTT	CASSQNTGYGNTIYF
TRBV27	TRBJ1-5	NA	NA	TGTGCCAGCAGGAATGAGGGGGGGTCTAGGCAGCCCCAGCATTTT	CASRNEGGSRQPQHF
TRBV30	TRBJ1-1	NA	NA	TGTGCCTGGAGCGTCGGGGGGACACTGAAGCTTTCGACGGGGGACACTGAAGCTTTCTTT	CAWSVGGTLKLSTGDTEAFF
TRBV6-1	TRBJ1-5	NA	NA	TGTGCCAGCAGTGAATTGGCAGGGTATAGCAATCAGCCCCAGCATTTT	CASSELAGYSNQPQHF
TRBV28	TRBJ1-3	NA	NA	TGTGCCAGCAGGGAGGGCTCTGGAAACACCATATATTTT	CASREGSGNTIYF
TRBV18	TRBJ2-1	NA	NA	TGTGCCAGCACACAGAGTGATGAGCAGTTCTTC	CASTQSDEQFF
TRBV5-1	TRBJ1-2	NA	few	TGCGCCAGCAGCACCCCGGACAGAATCTATGGCTACACCTTC	CASSTPDRIYGYTF
TRBV10-3	TRBJ1-4	TRBD1	NA	TGTGCCATCAGTATTACAGGGGAACTCGAGGAAAAACTGTTTTTT	CAISITGELEEKLFF
TRBV7-6	TRBJ2-5	NA	NA	TGTGCCAGCAGCTTAGAAAGCGTGTGGCTAGTCCGGGCCCAGTACTTC	CASSLESVWLVRAQYF
TRBV24-1	TRBJ2-3	NA	NA	TGTGCCACCAGTGTCGAAGCCACAGATACGCAGTATTTT	CATSVEATDTQYF
TRBV19	TRBJ1-3	TRBD1	once	TGTGCCAGTAGTTCCCCCGCGGGACAGGGCTCTGGAAACACCATATATTTT	CASSSPAGQGSGNTIYF
TRBV6-5	TRBJ2-3	TRBD2	NA	TGTGCCAGCAGTTCCTTAACGCGGGAGGCCGGAGATACGCAGTATTTT	CASSSLTREAGDTQYF
TRBV15	TRBJ1-2	NA	NA	TGTGCCACCAGCAGAGGACAAACCTATGGCTACACCTTC	CATSRGQTYGYTF
TRBV6-6	TRBJ2-7	NA	NA	TGTGCCAGCAGTTACGGCCATCCCTACGAGCAGTACTTC	CASSYGHPYEQYF
TRBV11-3	TRBJ2-7	NA	NA	TGTGCCAGCAGCTTGAGGACAGCCTCCTACGAGCAGTACTTC	CASSLRTASYEQYF
TRBV5-5	TRBJ2-5	NA	NA	TGTGCCAGCAGCTCCCTTCCCTTAGCGGCCCGGGAGACCCAGTACTTC	CASSSLPLAARETQYF
TRBV11-3	TRBJ1-1	NA	NA	TGTGCCAGCAGCCCTAGAGGCCCACTAGCTGAAGCTTTCTTT	CASSPRGPLAEAFF
TRBV29-1	TRBJ2-3	NA	NA	TGCAGCGTTGAAAAGTCAGGGTGGCTCACAGATACGCAGTATTTT	CSVEKSGWLTDTQYF
TRBV14	TRBJ1-2	TRBD1	NA	TGTGCCAGCAGCCGCCTGGGCCCCCCAGGGGGCGGCTACACCTTC	CASSRLGPPGGGYTF
TRBV30	TRBJ1-1	NA	NA	TGTGCCTGGAGTAAGGGACTCCTCGGGACTGAAGCTTTCTTT	CAWSKGLLGTEAFF
TRBV4-2	TRBJ1-5	TRBD1	NA	TGTGCCAGCAGCCAAGATAAACCGGGACAGGGTTTCAATCAGCCCCAGCATTTT	CASSQDKPGQGFNQPQHF
TRBV19	TRBJ2-5	TRBD1	NA	TGTGCCAGTAGTACCCACAGGGGTCAAGAGACCCAGTACTTC	CASSTHRGQETQYF
TRBV15	TRBJ2-2	NA	NA	TGTGCCACCAGCAGAGATAAGCTACTAGCGAACACCGGGGAGCTGTTTTTT	CATSRDKLLANTGELFF
TRBV6-5	TRBJ2-7	TRBD1	NA	TGTGCCAGCAGTCGGACAGGGGTGAGGGAGCAGTACTTC	CASSRTGVREQYF
TRBV28	TRBJ2-7	NA	NA	TGTGCCAGCAGTCTGGAGGGGGCAGCAACGTCGCAGGGAGTGTACTTC	CASSLEGAATSQGVYF
TRBV5-1	TRBJ2-2	NA	NA	TGCGCCAGCAGCCTAACCGCCACGAACACCGGGGAGCTGTTTTTT	CASSLTATNTGELFF
TRBV28	TRBJ1-4	NA	NA	TGTGCCAGGTTGTTAGGTCAGGGTAGTGAAAAACTGTTTTTT	CARLLGQGSEKLFF
TRBV10-3	TRBJ2-1	TRBD2	NA	TGTGCCATCAGTGGGCGGGAGGGCCCTAAGAGGAATGAGCAGTTCTTC	CAISGREGPKRNEQFF
TRBV15	TRBJ2-1	TRBD1	few	TGTGCCACCAGCGATACCGGGACAGGTGTCTACAATGAGCAGTTCTTC	CATSDTGTGVYNEQFF
TRBV3-1/TRBV3-2	TRBJ1-2	NA	NA	TGTGCCAGCAGCCAGCTACAGGGAAACTATGGCTACACCTTC	CASSQLQGNYGYTF
TRBV5-1	TRBJ1-4	TRBD1	NA	TGCGCCAGCGGTCCGGGACAGGGTAATGAAAAACTGTTTTTT	CASGPGQGNEKLFF